The T cell receptor beta chain described here comes from a study of identifying expanded T cells in peripheral blood. With respect to this clone: No antigen is known for it.

This CDR3 has 16 amino acids. CDR1 and CDR2 (germline): MNHEY, SMNVEV (reference sequence). Trimming stripped 4 bases from V and 5 bases from J, with 18 bases between. Sequenced by immunoSEQ multiplex PCR; TCRdb stores in-frame clones only, minus some. This table has fewer than 110,000 clones, roughly 85% appearing once. Study outcomes and limitations: Across healthy donors, higher total template counts meant significantly greater approximately two-week count variance.

The clonotype comes from a person aged 18-70 years in good health. The chain joins TRBV27 to TRBJ2-4; D not certain. Sequenced sample: blood. CDR3 sequence reads: CASSSNFPGPQNIQYF. DNA for the CDR3: TGTGCCAGCAGTTCCAACTTTCCCGGGCCTCAAAACATTCAGTACTTC.